Below are 8 T cell receptor beta chains sequenced from a single sample in a study of T cell responses to AZD1222 COVID-19 vaccine. This table comes from immunoSEQ multiplex PCR, and its TCRdb copy is limited to in-frame clones, with some not included. Of roughly 120,000 clones in the sample, 87% are singletons; the top ten hold around 2.6%. Sequenced here: peripheral blood, sampled 28 days after the second AZD1222 dose. The source is an adult who received the AZD1222 COVID-19 vaccine.

This chain joins TRBV14 and TRBJ2-2; D remains unclear. Germline V gene data show CDR1 as SGHDN and CDR2 as FVKESK. The ends were cut back, 5 bases at V and 6 bases at J, with 10 bases in the middle. The CDR3 spans 13 residues. CDR3 protein: CASSVLEPGELFF. CDR3 DNA sequence: TGTGCCAGCAGCGTTCTAGAGCCCGGGGAGCTGTTTTTT.

V usage is TRBV27 and J usage is TRBJ2-1; 9 bases are a match to TRBD2. Germline CDR1 MNHEY, CDR2 SMNVEV (reference sequence). The CDR3 runs 22 residues. V lost 5 bases, J lost 4 bases, and 27 bases stayed unmatched. In DNA form, the CDR3 reads TGTGCCAGCAGTCCAAAGGCGGGGAGCGGGGGGCGTATAACGTGGGAATACAATGAGCAGTTCTTC. It is translated as CASSPKAGSGGRITWEYNEQFF.

This clone was counted between two and nine times. The gene calls are TRBV5-4 and TRBJ2-5; 7 bases align to TRBD1. V was clipped by 4 bases and J by 5 bases; unmatched bases: 8. Germline V gene sequence: CDR1 SGHNT, CDR2 YYREEE (reference sequence). This CDR3 region has 14 residues. DNA of the CDR3: TGTGCCAGCAGCGTCCCAGGGGGTTGGGAGACCCAGTACTTC. Its protein product is CASSVPGGWETQYF.

This clone was seen at least ten times. The rearrangement uses TRBV10-3 and TRBJ1-2; D remains ambiguous. Per germline, CDR1 ENHRY and CDR2 SYGVKD. The CDR3 runs to 12 residues. V dropped 0 bases and J dropped 7 bases, with 6 bases sitting between them. Here the CDR3 reads CAISESTLGYTF. The CDR3, as DNA: TGTGCCATCAGTGAGTCGACACTTGGCTACACCTTC.

The V gene is TRBV28, the J gene TRBJ1-3, with 10 bases matching TRBD1. Germline V gene sequence: CDR1 MDHEN, CDR2 SYDVKM. The length of the CDR3 is 16 residues. The J segment lost 0 bases and the V segment lost 9 bases, leaving 8 bases of the junction unmatched. The CDR3: CASKTGGSISGNTIYF. DNA for the CDR3: TGTGCCAGTAAGACAGGGGGCTCTATCTCTGGAAACACCATATATTTT.

V and J are TRBV9 and TRBJ2-2, with 8 positions matching TRBD1. The V segment lost 2 bases and the J segment 7 bases; nucleotides outside the gene matches: 7. The CDR3 consists of 15 residues. Per the germline V gene, CDR1 is SGDLS and CDR2 is YYNGEE. CDR3 protein: CASSVNQGALGELFF. CDR3 bases: TGTGCCAGCAGCGTTAATCAGGGGGCGCTCGGGGAGCTGTTTTTT.

This chain links TRBV28 with TRBJ2-7; 7 bases are a match to TRBD1. The germline gives CDR1 MDHEN, CDR2 SYDVKM. The CDR3 has 14 amino acids. V gave up 6 bases and J gave up 7 bases; unmatched junction bases: 12. Here the CDR3 reads CASSHPRQGQEQYF. For the CDR3, the DNA is TGTGCCAGCAGCCACCCGCGACAGGGCCAAGAGCAGTACTTC.

The V and J genes are TRBV2 and TRBJ1-2; no reliable D call. V was cut by 1 base and J by 5 bases, with 17 bases left in between. Germline assignment: CDR1 SNHLY and CDR2 FYNNEI. This CDR3 spans 16 amino acids. This chain's CDR3 is CASSEEFRGLGYGYTF. DNA for the CDR3: TGTGCCAGCAGTGAAGAATTCCGGGGATTGGGGTATGGCTACACCTTC.